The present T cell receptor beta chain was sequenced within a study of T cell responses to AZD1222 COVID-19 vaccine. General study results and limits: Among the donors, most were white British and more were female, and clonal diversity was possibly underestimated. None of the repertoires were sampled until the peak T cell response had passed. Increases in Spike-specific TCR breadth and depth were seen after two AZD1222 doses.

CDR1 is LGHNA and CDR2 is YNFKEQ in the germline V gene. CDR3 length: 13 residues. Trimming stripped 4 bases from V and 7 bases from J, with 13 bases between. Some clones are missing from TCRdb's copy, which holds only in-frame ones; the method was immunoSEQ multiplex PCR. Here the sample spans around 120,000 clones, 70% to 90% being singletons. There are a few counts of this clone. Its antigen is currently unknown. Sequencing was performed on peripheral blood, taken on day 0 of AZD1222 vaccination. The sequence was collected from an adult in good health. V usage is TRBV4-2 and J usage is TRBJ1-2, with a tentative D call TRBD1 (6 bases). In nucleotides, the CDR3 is TGTGCCAGCAGCCCCGACAGGTCCCTTGGCTACACCTTC. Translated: CASSPDRSLGYTF.